Here is one T cell receptor (beta chain) with its context. What it binds is not known. With a much larger clone just one base away, this may be a read error. The donors, all healthy, were Caucasians living in Russia, aged roughly 6 to 100. The CDR3 loop spans 14 amino acids. Between the trimmed V and J ends, which lost 0 bases and 2 bases, there was a span of 6 bases. Germline V gene sequence: CDR1 SGDLS, CDR2 YYNGEE. This sample was included in a study of blood T cells in healthy people across ages. Study-wide results and limits: Correlation between TCR beta diversity and naive T cell percentage was strong.

Primed by a sample-barcoded 5' primer and a J-beta primer mix, a second PCR proceeded for roughly 6 to 12 cycles. MiXCR, applied by TCRdb to the 5' RACE reads, yields one record per CDR3 protein. Of 780,000 or so distinct CDR3 sequences in the sample, around 25% are singletons; the top ten hold approximately 3.7%. This sample was also put to use in a study of T cells of mothers and their children. From that second work: No persistent microchimeric T cell clones were detected at approximately 100 clones per million clonotypes sensitivity.

This receptor was taken from a boy younger than 18 in good health. The sequenced sample consisted of blood. The rearrangement joins TRBV9 to TRBJ1-5, with D maybe TRBD1 (6 bases). The CDR3 loop is CASSVGQGNQPQHF. The CDR3 bases are TGTGCCAGCAGCGTAGGACAGGGCAATCAGCCCCAGCATTTT.